Below are 32 T cell receptor beta chains sequenced from a single sample in a study of technical replicates of blood from four donors. Sequencing was performed with immunoSEQ multiplex PCR; in TCRdb, only in-frame clones are kept and a portion is missing. The data show tens of thousands of clones, around 94% seen once. Sequencing input: T cells isolated from PBMCs. Source of these receptors: a human donor in good health.

V is TRBV29-1 and J is TRBJ2-7, with a possible D match to TRBD2 (6 bases). V lost 5 bases and J 7 bases, leaving 33 bases between the germline ends. The CDR3 covers 18 residues. Looked up from germline, CDR1 is SQVTM and CDR2 is ANQGSEA. CDR3 coding DNA: TGCAGCGTTTCGGAAACTCCCTCGGGGGAGTGGGGCCCAAAAGAGCAGTACTTC. Translated, it gives CSVSETPSGEWGPKEQYF.

The rearrangement uses TRBV6-1 and TRBJ2-7, with D uncertain. The germline V gene encodes CDR1 MNHNS and CDR2 SASEGT. With 0 bases removed from V and 3 bases from J, the gap between germline ends came to 9 bases. The CDR3 extends over 14 amino acids. Written as DNA, the CDR3 is TGTGCCAGCAGTGAAGCGGGCAGGTACTACGAGCAGTACTTC. This codes for CASSEAGRYYEQYF.

The V gene is TRBV28, the J gene TRBJ1-2; the D gene is possibly TRBD1 (6 bases). The CDR3 consists of 11 residues. The ends were cut back, 7 bases at V and 6 bases at J, with 9 bases in the middle. CDR1 and CDR2 from the germline V gene are MDHEN and SYDVKM. CDR3: CASNNRDGYTF. The CDR3 DNA sequence: TGTGCCAGCAACAACAGGGATGGCTACACCTTC.

The gene calls are TRBV6-6 and TRBJ1-3; the D gene is possibly TRBD1 (5 bases). CDR1 MNHNY and CDR2 SVGAGI come from the germline V gene (reference sequence). V was pared by 10 bases and J by 2 bases, with 9 bases between. The CDR3 has 12 amino acids. DNA of the CDR3: TGTGCCACTTCAGGGACTGGAAACACCATATATTTT. It is translated as CATSGTGNTIYF.

The chain uses TRBV5-1 and TRBJ1-6; 8 positions match TRBD1. The J segment lost 5 bases and the V segment lost 1 base, leaving 11 bases of the junction unmatched. Germline V gene data show CDR1 as SGHRS and CDR2 as YFSETQ. This CDR3 comprises 18 residues. CDR3 sequence reads: CASSLNTQGALDNSPLHF. The CDR3 region has the DNA TGCGCCAGCAGCTTGAACACCCAGGGGGCTTTAGATAATTCACCCCTCCACTTT.

The DNA of the CDR3 is TGTGCCAGCAGTGAAGAATTGGGGGGTTCTCCCCAATGGAGCAATCAGCCCCAGCATTTT. This encodes CASSEELGGSPQWSNQPQHF. V is TRBV2 and J is TRBJ1-5; D perhaps matches TRBD1 (5 bases). The CDR3 is 20 residues long. V lost 1 base and J lost 1, with 23 bases in between. Germline loops: CDR1 SNHLY, CDR2 FYNNEI. The whole variable domain, filled in from reference TRBV2 and TRBJ1-5, reads EPEVTQTPSHQVTQMGQEVILRCVPISNHLYFYWYRQILGQKVEFLVSFYNNEISEKSEIFDDQFSVERPDGSNFTLKIRSTKLEDSAMYFCASSEELGGSPQWSNQPQHFGDGTRLSIL.

The J gene is TRBJ1-2, the V gene TRBV28; D is perhaps TRBD1 (5 bases). Trimming pared 5 bases from V and 4 bases from J, leaving 11 bases between. From germline, CDR1 is MDHEN and CDR2 SYDVKM. The CDR3 contains 13 residues. CDR3 region: CASSTGTTYGYTF. The CDR3 DNA reads as TGTGCCAGCAGTACCGGGACTACCTATGGCTACACCTTC.

The chain joins TRBV30 to TRBJ2-1; no clear D. Germline assignment: CDR1 GTSNPN and CDR2 SVGIG (reference sequence). This CDR3 is 13 amino acids long. The V and J ends lost 4 bases and 3 bases respectively, with 10 bases between them. The CDR3 bases are TGTGCCTGGACCCTCCTTCGCTACAATGAGCAGTTCTTC. It encodes CAWTLLRYNEQFF.

This chain joins TRBV28 and TRBJ2-1; TRBD1 aligns across 7 bases. The CDR3 extends over 16 amino acids. CDR1 is MDHEN, CDR2 SYDVKM, per germline. With V trimmed by 6 bases and J by 2 bases, 10 bases remained unmatched. This CDR3 is CASSPRRQGAYNEQFF. In DNA, the CDR3 is TGTGCCAGCAGCCCCAGGCGCCAGGGGGCCTACAATGAGCAGTTCTTC.

This chain links TRBV6-5 with TRBJ2-2; TRBD1 matches 8 bases. Germline lookup yields CDR1 MNHEY and CDR2 SVGAGI. The CDR3 is 15 amino acids. V trimming: 6 bases; J trimming: 7 bases; junction bases outside the gene matches: 10. The CDR3 reads CASRPGQGWGGELFF. Written as DNA, the CDR3 is TGTGCCAGCAGACCTGGACAGGGATGGGGCGGGGAGCTGTTTTTT.

V gene TRBV18 combines with J gene TRBJ1-4; no clear D gene. The germline CDR1 and CDR2 sequences are KGHSH and LQKENI. V was clipped by 1 base and J by 8 bases, with 8 bases between them. This CDR3 is built from 13 residues. The CDR3 DNA reads as TGTGCCAGCTCACCACAACAGAACGAAAAACTGTTTTTT. This gives the protein CASSPQQNEKLFF.

V usage is TRBV27 and J usage is TRBJ1-2; 7 nucleotides agree with TRBD1. The V segment lost 0 bases and the J segment 8 bases; nucleotides outside the gene matches: 12. Germline values: CDR1 MNHEY, CDR2 SMNVEV (reference sequence). This CDR3 is built from 16 residues. CDR3 sequence reads: CASSLSSTGRQKGYTF. The CDR3 nucleotides read TGTGCCAGCAGTTTATCCTCGACAGGGAGGCAAAAGGGCTACACCTTC.

V and J are TRBV18 and TRBJ1-1, with D perhaps TRBD1 (6 bases). The CDR3 totals 14 residues. V lost 3 bases and J lost 6, with 14 bases in between. In germline, CDR1 is KGHSH, CDR2 LQKENI. CDR3 DNA sequence: TGTGCCAGCTCACCTCCAGGGGTGTATGCTGAAGCTTTCTTT. This sequence encodes CASSPPGVYAEAFF.

The chain links TRBV11-3 to TRBJ1-2; D is ambiguous. There are 13 residues in the CDR3. V dropped 6 bases and J dropped 2 bases, with 10 bases sitting between them. Germline values: CDR1 SGHNT, CDR2 YENEEA. The CDR3 spells CASSLERNYGYTF. The CDR3 DNA sequence: TGTGCCAGCAGTCTAGAGAGGAACTATGGCTACACCTTC.

The chain links TRBV28 to TRBJ2-7; 8 bases are a match to TRBD1. CDR3 length: 14 residues. Germline CDR1 reads MDHEN; CDR2 reads SYDVKM. With V trimmed by 3 bases and J by 9 bases, 10 bases remained unmatched. CDR3: CASSLGTGITVQYF. The CDR3 DNA reads as TGTGCCAGCAGTTTGGGGACAGGTATAACCGTGCAGTACTTC.

This clone was picked up one time. The genes are TRBV6-1 and TRBJ2-1; TRBD1 is a possible D gene (6 bases). Germline CDR1 MNHNS, CDR2 SASEGT. CDR3 length: 15 residues. Trimming took 2 bases from V and 4 from J, leaving 12 bases between them. As DNA, the CDR3 is TGTGCCAGCAGTGAAAGGGACACTCGGTACAATGAGCAGTTCTTC. Amino acid sequence: CASSERDTRYNEQFF.

The genes are TRBV11-3 and TRBJ2-1; 9 bases match TRBD1. Germline assignment: CDR1 SGHNT and CDR2 YENEEA. The CDR3 covers 15 residues. Trimming removed 4 bases from V and 2 bases from J; junction bases left unmatched: 3. In DNA form, the CDR3 reads TGTGCCAGCAGCTGGACAGGGGTGGCCTACAATGAGCAGTTCTTC. Its translation: CASSWTGVAYNEQFF.

The genes are TRBV5-4 and TRBJ1-2, with D maybe TRBD1 (6 bases). The ends were cut back, 4 bases at V and 6 bases at J, with 16 bases in the middle. The CDR3 loop spans 14 amino acids. The germline gives CDR1 SGHNT, CDR2 YYREEE (reference sequence). CDR3 loop: CASSDGQPVHGYTF. CDR3 nucleotide sequence: TGTGCCAGCAGCGACGGACAGCCCGTGCATGGCTACACCTTC.

The CDR3 reads CASSFLKTNGIQYF. The CDR3 DNA reads as TGTGCCAGCAGCTTCCTTAAGACTAATGGCATTCAGTACTTC. This rearrangement joins TRBV11-1 to TRBJ2-4, with D possibly TRBD2 on 5 matching bases. The CDR3 is 14 amino acids. Trimming pared 3 bases from V and 9 bases from J, leaving 15 bases between. The germline V gene has CDR1 SGHAT and CDR2 FQDESV (reference sequence). Looking up the rest from reference TRBV11-1 and TRBJ2-4 gives the full variable domain: EAEVAQSPRYKITEKSQAVAFWCDPISGHATLYWYRQILGQGPELLVQFQDESVVDDSQLPKDRFSAERLKGVDSTLKIQPAELGDSAMYLCASSFLKTNGIQYFGAGTRLSVL.

V usage is TRBV7-3 and J usage is TRBJ1-1; D uncertain. The germline V gene has CDR1 SGHTA and CDR2 FQGTGA. Trimming pared 2 bases from V and 0 bases from J, leaving 16 bases between. The CDR3 runs to 17 residues. The CDR3 loop is CASSLYSEEGVNTEAFF. The CDR3 DNA sequence: TGTGCCAGCAGCTTATATTCTGAAGAGGGAGTGAACACTGAAGCTTTCTTT.

This clone showed up just once. J is TRBJ2-7 and V is TRBV11-1; possible D gene TRBD2, 6 bases. V was shortened by 5 bases and J by 6 bases, with 17 bases between the two germline ends. The CDR3 runs to 14 residues. CDR1 and CDR2 (germline): SGHAT, FQDESV (reference sequence). The CDR3 here is CASSAQSGLPEQYF. The CDR3 DNA sequence: TGTGCCAGCAGCGCCCAATCGGGACTTCCCGAGCAGTACTTC.

The J gene is TRBJ1-2, the V gene TRBV21-1; the table's D call, TRBD1, has no DNA check behind it. TRBV21-1 is given as a pseudogene. This CDR3 is 11 amino acids long. The CDR3 sequence: CASSPSYGYTF. CDR3 sequence (DNA): TGTGCCAGCAGTCCATCCTATGGCTACACCTTC.

The V gene is TRBV28, the J gene TRBJ2-7; tentatively, D is TRBD2 (6 bases). Trimming took 3 bases from V and 2 from J, leaving 17 bases between them. Germline V gives CDR1 MDHEN, CDR2 SYDVKM. The CDR3 has 16 amino acids. CDR3 sequence reads: CASSFDWRGITYEQYF. CDR3 nucleotides: TGTGCCAGCAGTTTTGATTGGAGGGGAATAACCTACGAGCAGTACTTC.

This chain links TRBV7-9 with TRBJ1-5; D is possibly TRBD1 (6 bases). Trimming pared 6 bases from V and 5 bases from J, leaving 17 bases between. This CDR3 has 15 residues. CDR1 is SEHNR and CDR2 is FQNEAQ in the germline V gene (reference sequence). CDR3: CASRLRQTGDQPQHF. CDR3 bases: TGTGCCAGCAGACTCCGGCAGACAGGCGATCAGCCCCAGCATTTT.

This clone was seen just once. The chain is built from TRBV21-1 and TRBJ2-1; the tabulated D call, TRBD1, remains unverified against the DNA. TRBV21-1 is given as a pseudogene. The CDR3 is 17 residues long. The chain's CDR3 is CASSKGFGTGVKNEQFF. CDR3 nucleotide sequence: TGTGCCAGCAGCAAAGGTTTTGGGACAGGGGTTAAAAATGAGCAGTTCTTC.

The V and J genes are TRBV19 and TRBJ1-5; D remains unclear. Trimming removed 1 base at V and 2 bases at J, with 12 bases between. CDR3 length: 16 residues. CDR1 and CDR2 (germline): LNHDA, SQIVND (reference sequence). The DNA of the CDR3 is TGTGCCAGTAGTATAGGTCCCAGGTCCGGCAATCAGCCCCAGCATTTT. Its translation is CASSIGPRSGNQPQHF.

The chain carries TRBV7-9 and TRBJ1-2; TRBD1 is a possible D gene (5 bases). V lost 5 bases to trimming and J lost 8 bases, with 27 bases between them. CDR3 size: 17 residues. Germline CDR1 is SEHNR and CDR2 is FQNEAQ (reference sequence). The CDR3 region is CASSRWGEDRRGYGYTF. The DNA for the CDR3 is TGTGCCAGCAGCCGATGGGGGGAGGACCGGCGGGGTTACGGCTACACCTTC.

This clone was counted once. The chain has TRBV5-6 and TRBJ1-5; D gene ambiguous. The germline gives CDR1 SGHDT, CDR2 YYEEEE. V gave up 2 bases and J gave up 0 bases, with 6 bases separating them. The CDR3 has 14 residues. CDR3 region: CASSFLDSNQPQHF. Written as DNA, the CDR3 is TGTGCCAGCAGCTTTTTAGATAGCAATCAGCCCCAGCATTTT. The variable domain in full, with the rest retrieved from reference TRBV5-6 and TRBJ1-5, is DAGVTQSPTHLIKTRGQQVTLRCSPKSGHDTVSWYQQALGQGPQFIFQYYEEEERQRGNFPDRFSGHQFPNYSSELNVNALLLGDSALYLCASSFLDSNQPQHFGDGTRLSIL.

This clone was observed once. The V and J genes are TRBV10-2 and TRBJ1-5, with 7 bases fitting TRBD1. The ends lost 6 bases at V and 2 bases at J; junction bases unmatched: 1. Germline V gene sequence: CDR1 WSHSY, CDR2 SAAADI. The CDR3 has 13 amino acids. As DNA, the CDR3 is TGCGCCAGCAGCGACAGGGGCAATCAGCCCCAGCATTTT. It is translated as CASSDRGNQPQHF.

The chain has TRBV11-2 and TRBJ2-2; D is unresolved. Trimming cost V 5 bases and J 0 bases, with 13 bases left between them. Germline CDR1 is SGHAT and CDR2 is FQNNGV. The CDR3 is 16 amino acids. Here the CDR3 DNA reads TGTGCCAGCAGCCCCAGTCCAGGATCGAACACCGGGGAGCTGTTTTTT. Translated, it gives CASSPSPGSNTGELFF.

The chain joins TRBV23-1 to TRBJ1-2; D is undetermined. TRBV23-1 is recorded as an ORF, its role being uncertain. V lost 4 bases and J 3 bases, leaving 12 bases between the germline ends. CDR3 length equals 14 residues. The CDR3 reads CASSPREADYGYTF. As DNA, the CDR3 is TGCGCCAGCAGTCCCCGGGAGGCGGACTATGGCTACACCTTC.

This rearrangement joins TRBV19 to TRBJ1-2; 7 bases line up with TRBD1. Germline CDR1 reads LNHDA; CDR2 reads SQIVND (reference sequence). Trimming cost V 3 bases and J 6 bases; bases outside gene matches: 16. There are 17 residues in the CDR3. As DNA, the CDR3 is TGTGCCAGTAGTATCTTAGGGACAGCCGGGTTAGGGAATGGCTACACCTTC. Its protein product is CASSILGTAGLGNGYTF.